This T cell receptor (beta chain) was observed in a study of blood T cell repertoires in COVID-19. Study context: PBMCs, B-cell-depleted T cells, or T cells provided the cDNA or gDNA that made up the material.

CDR1 and CDR2 from the germline V gene are DFQATT and SNEGSKA (reference sequence). V was clipped by 3 bases and J by 0 bases, with 12 bases between them. The CDR3 extends over 14 amino acids. The assay was immunoSEQ multiplex PCR, and TCRdb's table has in-frame clones only and misses some. The sample records 200,000 to 250,000 clones, approximately 91% being singletons. The sample taken for sequencing was peripheral blood. The chain joins TRBV20-1 to TRBJ2-7, with a weak D call TRBD1 (5 bases). The receptor's source is a man in his 60s who had recovered from COVID-19. The CDR3 nucleotides are TGCAGTGCTAGTGGCAGGGCACGCTCCTACGAGCAGTACTTC. Translation gives CSASGRARSYEQYF.